Below are 16 T cell receptor beta chains sequenced from a single sample in a study of a mutant IDH1 vaccine in newly diagnosed glioma. TCRdb keeps only in-frame clones here, not all; method: immunoSEQ multiplex PCR. Of roughly 76,000 clones listed, 65% to 90% are singletons. Time point in this sample: week 23, last vaccination. A 20-mer mutant IDH1 peptide at 300 ug was injected subcutaneously with topical imiquimod. These receptors are not linked to any known antigen. The material was PBMCs, obtained from a glioma patient whose treatment included an IDH1 peptide vaccine. Every receptor here comes from a man aged 30 to 45 with glioma. Some clones in this sample may be carry-over from other donors' samples.

The CDR3: CASSLPGGETQYF. CDR3 DNA: TGTGCCAGCAGCTTACCGGGGGGAGAGACCCAGTACTTC. This sequence joins TRBV11-2 and TRBJ2-5; 7 bases are shared with TRBD2. Germline V gene data show CDR1 as SGHAT and CDR2 as FQNNGV. CDR3 length equals 13 residues. V shed 2 bases and J 4 bases; nucleotides not matched to a gene: 1.

The CDR3 is CASRWGRESYGYTF. The CDR3 nucleotides are TGTGCCAGCCGATGGGGCAGGGAGAGCTATGGCTACACCTTC. The chain has TRBV2 and TRBJ1-2, with TRBD1 as a possible D gene (5 bases). Deletions cut 8 bases from V and 4 bases from J, with 17 bases between. CDR3 length: 14 residues. Germline values: CDR1 SNHLY, CDR2 FYNNEI.

This chain uses TRBV7-3 with TRBJ2-1; D tentatively reads TRBD1 or TRBD2 (5 bases each). CDR3 length: 13 amino acids. The V end was cut by 5 bases, the J end by 12 bases, with 17 bases between. Germline V lookup: CDR1 SGHTA, CDR2 FQGTGA. The CDR3 is CASSRALGDAQFF. CDR3 sequence (DNA): TGTGCCAGCAGCCGAGCACTAGGGGATGCGCAGTTCTTC.

The rearrangement uses TRBV19 and TRBJ2-5, with 7 positions matching TRBD1. CDR3 length: 16 residues. Germline values: CDR1 LNHDA, CDR2 SQIVND (reference sequence). V dropped 5 bases and J dropped 5; count of bases not matched to a gene: 14. The CDR3: CASSPRVRGLVETQYF. For the CDR3, the DNA is TGTGCCAGTAGTCCCCGTGTAAGGGGGCTTGTGGAGACCCAGTACTTC.

The V and J genes are TRBV7-9 and TRBJ2-7; D possibly matches TRBD1 or TRBD2 (5 bases each). Trimming shortened V by 7 bases and J by 6 bases, and 16 bases separated the two germline ends. This CDR3 comprises 13 residues. From germline, CDR1 is SEHNR and CDR2 FQNEAQ (reference sequence). This CDR3 reads CASTREQGVEQYF. CDR3 sequence (DNA): TGTGCCAGCACGAGGGAGCAGGGAGTCGAGCAGTACTTC.

The rearrangement joins TRBV28 to TRBJ1-2; no definite D call. This CDR3 is built from 13 residues. V lost 6 bases, J lost 3 bases, and 11 bases lay in between. The germline V gene has CDR1 MDHEN and CDR2 SYDVKM. CDR3 sequence: CASRPPRDYGYTF. The CDR3 coding sequence is TGTGCCAGCAGGCCCCCAAGGGACTATGGCTACACCTTC.

This chain uses TRBV11-2 with TRBJ2-5; unclear D gene. V shed 2 bases and J shed 4 bases, with 8 bases lying between them. The CDR3 extends over 13 amino acids. CDR1 and CDR2 from the germline V gene are SGHAT and FQNNGV. CDR3 bases: TGTGCCAGCAGCTTAAACGTGGTAGAGACCCAGTACTTC. As protein: CASSLNVVETQYF.

V and J are TRBV29-1 and TRBJ2-1; D may be TRBD2 (5 bases). Deletions cut 4 bases from V and 8 bases from J, with 30 bases between. This CDR3 comprises 18 residues. The V gene's germline CDR1 is SQVTM and CDR2 ANQGSEA. CDR3 in amino acids: CSVGGYRSRHRIYHEQFF. Here the CDR3 DNA reads TGCAGCGTTGGCGGGTACCGATCCCGACACAGAATTTACCATGAGCAGTTCTTC.

The V gene is TRBV15, the J gene TRBJ2-7; TRBD2 agrees at 9 bases. V lost 1 base to trimming and J lost 1 base; unmatched junction nucleotides: 2. The CDR3 extends over 15 amino acids. Per germline, CDR1 LNHNV and CDR2 YYDKDF (reference sequence). CDR3 coding DNA: TGTGCCACCAGCAGAGGGCTAGCGGGGTCCTACGAGCAGTACTTC. The encoded protein is CATSRGLAGSYEQYF.

The CDR3: CASRTGLSNQPQHF. CDR3 sequence (DNA): TGTGCCAGCAGGACAGGGTTGAGCAATCAGCCCCAGCATTTT. The J gene is TRBJ1-5, the V gene TRBV28; 7 nucleotides agree with TRBD1. Germline lookup yields CDR1 MDHEN and CDR2 SYDVKM. The CDR3 spans 14 residues. With 6 bases clipped from V and 1 base from J, the junction kept 3 bases outside the gene matches.

The chain is built from TRBV4-1 and TRBJ2-3, with 9 positions matching TRBD2. V lost 1 base to trimming and J lost 6 bases; unmatched junction nucleotides: 5. Germline CDR1 reads MGHRA; CDR2 reads YSYEKL. The CDR3 sequence is 15 residues long. The CDR3 here is CASSQVSGSGDTQYF. The CDR3 DNA is TGCGCCAGCAGCCAAGTTAGCGGGAGTGGGGATACGCAGTATTTT.

There are a few counts of this clone. The rearrangement joins TRBV18 to TRBJ1-1; D gene ambiguous. The germline V and J ends were trimmed by 1 base and 4 bases, with 4 bases remaining between them. The CDR3 is 12 residues long. Germline CDR1 and CDR2: KGHSH and LQKENI. The CDR3 here is CASSPQPTEAFF. The CDR3 DNA sequence: TGTGCCAGCTCACCACAGCCCACTGAAGCTTTCTTT.

The gene calls are TRBV5-5 and TRBJ2-7; D perhaps matches TRBD2 (5 bases). The CDR3 totals 16 residues. The V end lost 0 bases, the J end lost 1 base, and 14 bases lay between the germline ends. Germline-derived CDR1 and CDR2 are SGHKS and YYEKEE (reference sequence). The CDR3 region has the DNA TGTGCCAGCAGCTTGGGTACCACCCGGGGATCCTACGAGCAGTACTTC. This sequence encodes CASSLGTTRGSYEQYF.

This chain connects TRBV27 to TRBJ2-7, with 10 nucleotides matching TRBD1. V gave up 3 bases and J gave up 2 bases; unmatched junction bases: 7. Germline loops: CDR1 MNHEY, CDR2 SMNVEV (reference sequence). The CDR3 runs 16 residues. The chain's CDR3 is CASSFNPGTGAYEQYF. The CDR3 DNA sequence: TGTGCCAGCAGTTTCAATCCCGGGACAGGGGCCTACGAGCAGTACTTC.

V gene TRBV9 combines with J gene TRBJ2-3; weak D call: TRBD2 (5 bases). Germline V gene data show CDR1 as SGDLS and CDR2 as YYNGEE. V was clipped by 0 bases and J by 5 bases, with 10 bases between them. The CDR3 length is 14 residues. CDR3 region: CASSVGLAGDTQYF. DNA for the CDR3: TGTGCCAGCAGCGTAGGGCTAGCAGGAGATACGCAGTATTTT.

This clone was seen a handful of times. In nucleotides, the CDR3 is TGTGCCAGCAGTTTAGACGGCAGGCCATATGGCTACACCTTC. Its protein is CASSLDGRPYGYTF. The chain carries TRBV27 and TRBJ1-2; no clear D gene. Germline V lookup: CDR1 MNHEY, CDR2 SMNVEV (reference sequence). The ends were cut back, 2 bases at V and 5 bases at J, with 12 bases in the middle. The CDR3 sequence is 14 residues long.